Reported below is one T cell receptor beta chain. Its matching antigen is unknown. This entry belongs to a study of T cells after yellow fever vaccination. Per germline, CDR1 SGHNT and CDR2 YYREEE (reference sequence). The CDR3 has 18 amino acids. V shed 3 bases and J 6 bases; nucleotides not matched to a gene: 9. Notes on the study in general: Repertoires obtained by FACS sorting could include abundant clonotypes that entered as contaminants from the bulk population. The secondary T-cell response peaked on day 5, not day 15, but was weaker. Clonotype sharing between CD4 and CD8 compartments was small.

Using its own MiXCR run on the 5' RACE reads, TCRdb lists one record per CDR3 protein. The repertoire holds about 260,000 distinct CDR3 sequences, with roughly 5% as singletons. This receptor was obtained from a man between 18 and 35 years old who received the YFV17D yellow fever vaccine. V usage is TRBV5-4 and J usage is TRBJ2-2; 15 bases align to TRBD2. The sequencing used CD4+ T cells sorted from PBMCs, collected on the day of the yellow fever booster vaccination. The CDR3 loop reads CASSSGLAGGPMAGELFF. CDR3 bases: TGTGCCAGCAGCTCTGGACTAGCGGGGGGGCCTATGGCCGGGGAGCTGTTTTTT.